The 25 T cell receptor beta chains presented below share a single source sample, sequenced in a study of blood T cell repertoires in COVID-19 (dated by TCRdb to the early 2020s). Library preparation was by the immunoSEQ multiplex PCR assay. TCRdb mirrors the immuneACCESS table, restricted to in-frame sequences. Some clones are absent from its copies; in checked studies, under half trace to an unresolved V gene, and the reason for the others is unknown. This sample holds around 130,000 clones; more than 75% were observed only once. Around 4% of the sample rests with the top ten. Specimen: peripheral blood. Receptors were obtained from a man between 60 and 75 years old with acute or convalescent COVID-19.

V gene TRBV5-5 combines with J gene TRBJ2-7; tentatively, D is TRBD2 (6 bases). Trimming left V 5 bases short and J 1 base short, with 7 bases between. The germline gives CDR1 SGHKS, CDR2 YYEKEE (reference sequence). The CDR3 extends over 12 amino acids. Written as DNA, the CDR3 is TGTGCCAGCAGTAGCGGATCCTACGAGCAGTACTTC. Its translation: CASSSGSYEQYF.

CDR3 sequence: CASSPRREESRYF. The CDR3 DNA reads as TGTGCCAGCTCACCAAGGCGGGAGGAGAGTAGGTACTTC. This chain connects TRBV18 to TRBJ2-7, with 8 bases matching TRBD2. Germline V gives CDR1 KGHSH, CDR2 LQKENI. J gave up 12 bases and V 2 bases, and 9 bases lay outside the gene matches. The CDR3 consists of 13 residues.

The J gene is TRBJ1-4, the V gene TRBV19, with D maybe TRBD1 (6 bases). V dropped 4 bases and J dropped 4 bases, with 13 bases sitting between them. Looked up from germline, CDR1 is LNHDA and CDR2 is SQIVND (reference sequence). The CDR3 is made up of 15 amino acids. The CDR3 coding sequence is TGTGCCAGTAGTACCTCGACAGGCTTTAATGAAAAACTGTTTTTT. Its protein is CASSTSTGFNEKLFF.

The chain uses TRBV6-5 and TRBJ2-2; unclear D gene. Germline V gene sequence: CDR1 MNHEY, CDR2 SVGAGI. With 2 bases removed from V and 6 bases from J, the gap between germline ends came to 7 bases. There are 13 residues in the CDR3. The CDR3 reads CASSYSPAGELFF. The CDR3 coding sequence is TGTGCCAGCAGTTACAGCCCCGCCGGGGAGCTGTTTTTT.

The V gene is TRBV27, the J gene TRBJ2-7; possible D gene TRBD1, 6 bases. Germline V gene sequence: CDR1 MNHEY, CDR2 SMNVEV (reference sequence). Trimming removed 2 bases from V and 0 bases from J, with 11 bases in between. This CDR3 has 15 residues. The DNA of the CDR3 is TGTGCCAGCAGTTTAAGGGGACACAGCTCCTACGAGCAGTACTTC. Its translation: CASSLRGHSSYEQYF.

The V and J genes are TRBV15 and TRBJ2-7; D might be TRBD2 (6 bases). Germline CDR1 is LNHNV and CDR2 is YYDKDF (reference sequence). Trimming took off 0 bases at V and 7 bases at J, with 19 bases between the two ends. The length of the CDR3 is 16 residues. CDR3: CATSRDEMAGWREQYF. The CDR3 region has the DNA TGTGCCACCAGCAGAGATGAAATGGCGGGATGGCGGGAGCAGTACTTC.

The V and J genes are TRBV28 and TRBJ2-1; perhaps TRBD2 as D (5 bases). Germline CDR1 is MDHEN and CDR2 is SYDVKM. Trimming left V 6 bases short and J 2 bases short, with 11 bases between. The CDR3 consists of 14 residues. CDR3 nucleotides: TGTGCCAGCAGGGGGTCGGAGGCCTACAATGAGCAGTTCTTC. The encoded protein is CASRGSEAYNEQFF. The full variable domain, completed using reference TRBV28 and TRBJ2-1, is DVKVTQSSRYLVKRTGEKVFLECVQDMDHENMFWYRQDPGLGLRLIYFSYDVKMKEKGDIPEGYSVSREKKERFSLILESASTNQTSMYLCASRGSEAYNEQFFGPGTRLTVL.

This chain uses TRBV5-4 with TRBJ2-2; 12 positions match TRBD1. Trimming took 4 bases from V and 5 from J; bases not matched to a gene: 9. There are 17 residues in the CDR3. Germline CDR1 SGHNT, CDR2 YYREEE (reference sequence). For the CDR3, the DNA is TGTGCCAGCAGCCCTCCGGGACAGGGGGCGATAACCGGGGAGCTGTTTTTT. Its protein is CASSPPGQGAITGELFF.

The CDR3 is CASSLRAYEQYF. The CDR3 DNA reads TGTGCCAGCAGTTTGAGAGCCTACGAGCAGTACTTC. The chain joins TRBV12-3 or TRBV12-4 to TRBJ2-7; D gene ambiguous. The germline V and J ends were trimmed by 3 bases and 2 bases, with 5 bases remaining between them. The CDR3 has 12 residues.

J is TRBJ2-7 and V is TRBV9, with 12 bases matching TRBD2. CDR3 length: 14 residues. V lost 3 bases to trimming and J lost 9 bases; unmatched junction nucleotides: 7. The germline V gene encodes CDR1 SGDLS and CDR2 YYNGEE. Written as DNA, the CDR3 is TGTGCCAGCAGCGCTCGACTAGCGGGAGATCCGCAGTACTTC. This gives the protein CASSARLAGDPQYF.

V usage is TRBV11-2 and J usage is TRBJ1-6; D ambiguous. Trimming cost V 5 bases and J 12 bases, with 11 bases left between them. The germline CDR1 and CDR2 sequences are SGHAT and FQNNGV. The CDR3 has 12 amino acids. This chain's CDR3 is CASSLSVLPLHF. The CDR3 region has the DNA TGTGCCAGCAGCCTTTCGGTCCTACCCCTCCACTTT.

This rearrangement joins TRBV5-8 to TRBJ1-4; D call uncertain. Trimming left V 5 bases short and J 8 bases short, with 13 bases between. The CDR3 runs 13 residues. In germline, CDR1 is SGHTS, CDR2 YDEGEE. CDR3 sequence reads: CASSRKRGEKLFF. CDR3 DNA: TGTGCCAGCAGTCGTAAGAGAGGGGAAAAACTGTTTTTT.

The J gene is TRBJ2-1, the V gene TRBV19; the match to TRBD1 covers 8 bases. The length of the CDR3 is 17 residues. V lost 4 bases to trimming and J lost 6 bases; unmatched junction nucleotides: 14. CDR1 and CDR2 from the germline V gene are LNHDA and SQIVND (reference sequence). CDR3 in DNA: TGTGCCAGTAGTACACCTCCGACAGGGGTCAGGGCCAATGAGCAGTTCTTC. Residues: CASSTPPTGVRANEQFF.

The rearrangement links TRBV27 to TRBJ1-6, with a possible D match to TRBD1 (6 bases). CDR3 length: 17 amino acids. Trimming removed 0 bases from V and 7 bases from J, with 16 bases in between. Germline CDR1 and CDR2: MNHEY and SMNVEV (reference sequence). This CDR3 is CASSLSNHRVQNSPLHF. The CDR3 DNA is TGTGCCAGCAGTTTATCGAATCACAGGGTCCAAAATTCACCCCTCCACTTT.

This chain links TRBV5-5 with TRBJ2-5; tentative D call: TRBD1 (6 bases). The CDR3 is made up of 15 amino acids. V was clipped by 3 bases and J by 3 bases, with 15 bases between them. Germline-derived CDR1 and CDR2 are SGHKS and YYEKEE (reference sequence). CDR3 DNA sequence: TGTGCCAGCAGCTGGGCAGGGGTTGGGGAAGAGACCCAGTACTTC. It translates to CASSWAGVGEETQYF.

This clone has ten or more counts. This chain uses TRBV25-1 with TRBJ1-1, with D possibly TRBD1 on 5 matching bases. V shed 4 bases and J shed 5 bases, with 11 bases lying between them. The V gene's germline CDR1 is MGHDK and CDR2 SYGVNS. The CDR3 consists of 13 residues. CDR3 region: CASSGQGGTEAFF. The CDR3 nucleotides are TGTGCCAGCAGTGGTCAGGGAGGGACTGAAGCTTTCTTT.

A remark on this clone: This sample includes further DNA sequences coding for the same CDR3. CDR3 DNA: TGCGCCAGCAGCCCGTCCGGGTCCAACTATGGCTACACCTTC. Protein product: CASSPSGSNYGYTF. The chain is built from TRBV5-1 and TRBJ1-2, with unresolved D. The germline gives CDR1 SGHRS, CDR2 YFSETQ. This CDR3 has 14 amino acids. V shed 4 bases and J shed 2 bases, with 12 bases lying between them.

The chain links TRBV27 to TRBJ2-5, with D possibly matching TRBD2 (6 bases). CDR1 is MNHEY and CDR2 is SMNVEV in the germline V gene (reference sequence). The CDR3 runs to 14 residues. Deletions cut 2 bases from V and 5 bases from J, with 12 bases between. For the CDR3, the DNA is TGTGCCAGCAGTTTAGGGGGGATGGGGGAGACCCAGTACTTC. Its translation is CASSLGGMGETQYF.

This chain connects TRBV5-4 to TRBJ2-5; unclear D gene. V gave up 2 bases and J gave up 2 bases, with 10 bases separating them. This CDR3 has 14 amino acids. Germline lookup yields CDR1 SGHNT and CDR2 YYREEE (reference sequence). This CDR3 reads CASSFGAEQETQYF. The CDR3 coding sequence is TGTGCCAGCAGCTTTGGTGCGGAGCAAGAGACCCAGTACTTC.

The chain is built from TRBV5-1 and TRBJ2-1; D may be TRBD2 (5 bases). This CDR3 has 16 residues. The germline gives CDR1 SGHRS, CDR2 YFSETQ. The germline V and J ends were trimmed by 2 bases and 3 bases, with 15 bases remaining between them. CDR3: CASSFDLGEGYNEQFF. CDR3 nucleotides: TGCGCCAGCAGCTTCGACTTGGGAGAGGGCTACAATGAGCAGTTCTTC.

The genes are TRBV20-1 and TRBJ2-1; D remains unclear. CDR3 length equals 11 residues. Trimming pared 6 bases from V and 10 bases from J, leaving 13 bases between. CDR1 and CDR2 from the germline V gene are DFQATT and SNEGSKA (reference sequence). In DNA, the CDR3 is TGCAGTGCGGTTTATCGAGGAGAGCAGTTCTTC. Translating gives CSAVYRGEQFF.

The gene calls are TRBV19 and TRBJ2-1; no firm D call. With 3 bases removed from V and 7 bases from J, the gap between germline ends came to 13 bases. CDR1 is LNHDA and CDR2 is SQIVND in the germline V gene (reference sequence). The CDR3 length is 14 residues. In nucleotides, the CDR3 is TGTGCCAGTAGTATGTGGGCAGCCCTAAATGAGCAGTTCTTC. Protein: CASSMWAALNEQFF. The full variable domain, in which reference TRBV19 and TRBJ2-1 provide the parts outside the CDR3, is DGGITQSPKYLFRKEGQNVTLSCEQNLNHDAMYWYRQDPGQGLRLIYYSQIVNDFQKGDIAEGYSVSREKKESFPLTVTSAQKNPTAFYLCASSMWAALNEQFFGPGTRLTVL.

This sequence joins TRBV15 and TRBJ2-7, with D hard to call. The CDR3 sequence is 12 residues long. V lost 4 bases to trimming and J lost 7 bases, with 11 bases between them. CDR1 and CDR2 from the germline V gene are LNHNV and YYDKDF (reference sequence). Here the CDR3 reads CATSTNLGEQYF. As DNA, the CDR3 is TGTGCCACCAGCACAAATCTAGGAGAGCAGTACTTC.

Here the CDR3 reads CASSRTGDQPQHF. CDR3 DNA: TGTGCCAGCAGCCGGACGGGAGATCAGCCCCAGCATTTT. The J gene is TRBJ1-5, the V gene TRBV6-5; D gene uncertain. The V and J ends lost 6 bases and 5 bases respectively, with 11 bases between them. The CDR3 length is 13 residues. CDR1 and CDR2 from the germline V gene are MNHEY and SVGAGI.

This clone was seen a handful of times. The CDR3 DNA reads TGTGCCATCGCGACAGGAATTAGGGACGGGCAGTTCTTC. It encodes CAIATGIRDGQFF. J is TRBJ2-1 and V is TRBV10-3; tentatively, D is TRBD1 (6 bases). CDR3 length: 13 amino acids. V lost 8 bases to trimming and J lost 12 bases, with 20 bases between them. Looked up from germline, CDR1 is ENHRY and CDR2 is SYGVKD.